The T cell receptor beta chain under discussion was sequenced for a study of OX40 agonist ivuxolimab in advanced cancers. Study background: An agonistic anti-OX40 (CD134) antibody, ivuxolimab, was used to treat the patients.

Peripheral blood came from all dose cohorts at three timepoints. As for this clone: The target antigen is unknown.

Overall study findings and caveats: Clonal expansion in partial responders at 0.1-3.0 mg/kg ranked among the lowest. The study observed clonal expansion of CD4+ and CD8+ blood T cells by week 6 at 0.1 to 3.0 mg/kg.

Method: immunoSEQ multiplex PCR; TCRdb's copy keeps in-frame clones and lacks some. This table has roughly 72,000 clones, approximately 92% appearing once. The receptor comes from an adult with an advanced solid tumor such as melanoma, head and neck, liver or kidney cancer. This sample comprised CD4+ or CD8+ T cells sorted from blood, obtained in a trial of the OX40 agonist ivuxolimab.

Here the CDR3 reads CASSPSGTGAYEQYF. CDR3 bases: TGTGCCAGCAGTCCCTCCGGGACAGGGGCCTACGAGCAGTACTTC. The chain carries TRBV27 and TRBJ2-7; 10 nucleotides agree with TRBD1. This CDR3 is built from 15 residues. The V gene's germline CDR1 is MNHEY and CDR2 SMNVEV (reference sequence). V shed 5 bases and J 2 bases; nucleotides not matched to a gene: 6.